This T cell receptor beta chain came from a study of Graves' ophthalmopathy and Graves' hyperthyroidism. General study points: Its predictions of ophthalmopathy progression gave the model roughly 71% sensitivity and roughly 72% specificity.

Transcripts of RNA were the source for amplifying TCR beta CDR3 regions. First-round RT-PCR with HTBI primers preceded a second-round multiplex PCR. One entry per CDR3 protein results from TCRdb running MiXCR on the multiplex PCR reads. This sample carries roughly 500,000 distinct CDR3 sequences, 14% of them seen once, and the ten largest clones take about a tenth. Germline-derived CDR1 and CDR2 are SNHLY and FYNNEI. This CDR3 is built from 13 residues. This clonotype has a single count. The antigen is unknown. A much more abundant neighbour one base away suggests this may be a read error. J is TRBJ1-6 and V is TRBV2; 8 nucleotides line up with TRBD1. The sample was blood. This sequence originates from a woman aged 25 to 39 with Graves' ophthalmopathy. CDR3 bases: TGTGCCAGCACGCAACAGGGGGGTTCACACCTCCACTTT. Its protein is CASTQQGGSHLHF.